This record looks at one T cell receptor (beta chain) sequence and its context. The antigen remains unidentified. The data were obtained in a study of CD8+ T cells in alopecia areata. Regarding the study as a whole: Lesional scalp exceeded normal scalp in clonality, especially in alopecia totalis/universalis.

Sorted populations comprised CD4+ and CD8+ T cells obtained from PBMCs. RNA extraction was followed by reverse transcription into cDNA, which acted as the sequencing template. Sequenced by immunoSEQ multiplex PCR; TCRdb stores in-frame clones only, minus some. Of fewer than 110,000 clones in the sample, roughly 53% were seen once. CDR1 is SQVTM, CDR2 ANQGSEA, per germline. Trimming shortened V by 4 bases and J by 2 bases, and 13 bases separated the two germline ends. The CDR3 length is 14 residues. The source material was CD4+ T cells sorted from blood. The receptor was derived from a human donor in good health. This chain links TRBV29-1 with TRBJ2-3; D ambiguous. CDR3 sequence: CSVGSQPFTDTQYF. The DNA for the CDR3 is TGCAGCGTTGGATCACAGCCATTCACAGATACGCAGTATTTT.